This T cell receptor (beta chain) was sequenced during a study of blood T cell repertoires in COVID-19. The V and J ends lost 4 bases and 0 bases respectively, with 18 bases between them. The CDR3 is made up of 17 amino acids. The germline gives CDR1 SNHLY, CDR2 FYNNEI. Libraries were prepared by immunoSEQ multiplex PCR; TCRdb keeps only in-frame clonotypes and omits some of them. The sample records approximately 460,000 clones, roughly 87% being singletons. Material for sequencing was peripheral blood. The J gene is TRBJ1-2, the V gene TRBV2, with D maybe TRBD1 (5 bases). This clonotype originated in a man younger than 30 with COVID-19, enrolled during active disease. DNA of the CDR3: TGTGCCAGCAGTGTATCAGGGATTCCAACCGCTAACTATGGCTACACCTTC. Amino acids: CASSVSGIPTANYGYTF.